This section outlines one T cell receptor (beta chain) sequence together with its context. Its antigen remains unknown. The junction differs from germline at one of its ends, possibly a read error. The data are from a study of T cell responses to AZD1222 COVID-19 vaccine. Study context: Both about-4-week and about-12-week second-dose recipients were combined.

TCRdb's copy holds only in-frame clones and misses some; the assay was immunoSEQ multiplex PCR. The sample yields about 130,000 clones, about nine tenths seen once. Regarding the study as a whole: Baseline serology detected seropositivity in only a handful of AZD1222 recipients. There were repertoire samples only from the period after the peak T cell response. Spike regions recognized by vaccine-associated CD4 TCRs spanned the protein, led by 160-218 and 743-854.

This clonotype was obtained from an adult in good health. The specimen comprised peripheral blood, sampled on day 0 of AZD1222 vaccination.

The CDR3 DNA sequence: TGTGCTAGCAGCTTACTTTGCCTACAGTACTTC. It codes for CASSLLCLQYF. The chain employs TRBV7-7 and TRBJ2-7; D is ambiguous. This CDR3 is built from 11 residues. Germline loops: CDR1 SSHAT, CDR2 FNYEAQ (reference sequence).